One sample yielded the 18 T cell receptor beta chains listed below, sequenced in a study of T-cell memory formation after mild COVID-19. TCRdb independently ran MiXCR on the 5' RACE reads; one entry per CDR3 protein. The sample gives 390,000 or so distinct CDR3 sequences, about 17% of which show up once; around a fifth is in the top ten. Sequenced input: PBMCs or a T cell subset sorted from them (not recorded which). The receptor source for this set is a man aged 18 to 35 who had mild COVID-19 (a few samples of this study predate the infection). Cell type and time point are not known.

This clonotype was counted ten times or more. The gene calls are TRBV3-1 and TRBJ2-3; D perhaps matches TRBD2 (5 bases). With 4 bases removed from V and 0 bases from J, the gap between germline ends came to 8 bases. In germline, CDR1 is LGHDT, CDR2 YNNKEL (reference sequence). CDR3 length: 14 residues. CDR3 DNA: TGTGCCAGCAGCCCTAGCTACAGCACAGATACGCAGTATTTT. It yields the protein CASSPSYSTDTQYF.

The V and J genes are TRBV5-1 and TRBJ2-7, with D perhaps being TRBD1 or TRBD2 (5 bases each). Germline V gene data show CDR1 as SGHRS and CDR2 as YFSETQ. Trimming left V 0 bases short and J 3 bases short, with 13 bases between. The length of the CDR3 is 15 residues. CDR3 in amino acids: CASSLAGSFSYEQYF. The CDR3 region has the DNA TGCGCCAGCAGCTTGGCAGGGAGTTTTAGCTACGAGCAGTACTTC.

This clonotype was found a few times. The rearrangement uses TRBV27 and TRBJ1-5; tentative D call: TRBD1 (5 bases). The CDR3 contains 15 residues. The V gene lost 1 base and the J gene lost 4 bases, with 11 bases spanning the gap. The germline V gene encodes CDR1 MNHEY and CDR2 SMNVEV (reference sequence). This CDR3 is CASSLYGGRNQPQHF. The CDR3, as DNA: TGTGCCAGCAGTTTATACGGGGGACGGAATCAGCCCCAGCATTTT.

The genes are TRBV27 and TRBJ2-1, with 13 nucleotides matching TRBD2. This CDR3 spans 17 amino acids. Germline V gene lookup returns CDR1 MNHEY and CDR2 SMNVEV (reference sequence). Losses at the gene ends were 6 bases for V and 5 bases for J; bases not matched to a gene: 10. The CDR3, as DNA: TGTGCCAGCAGCGAGACTAGCGGGGGGCCCGTGAACAATGAGCAGTTCTTC. Its translation is CASSETSGGPVNNEQFF.

For the CDR3, the DNA is TGCAGGGGACAGGAGGTATTGATGAACACTGAAGCTTTCTTT. Its translation is CRGQEVLMNTEAFF. The chain employs TRBV20-1 and TRBJ1-1; 8 nucleotides line up with TRBD1. The CDR3 totals 14 residues. The germline gives CDR1 DFQATT, CDR2 SNEGSKA (reference sequence).

This clonotype appeared a few times. The V gene is TRBV6-2 or TRBV6-3, the J gene TRBJ2-7; D is unclear. The CDR3 sequence is 14 residues long. V lost 5 bases to trimming and J lost 3 bases, with 14 bases between them. Per the germline V gene, CDR1 is MNHEY and CDR2 is SVGEGT. CDR3 nucleotides: TGTGCCAGCAGTCATATGCCCCTCTACTACGAGCAGTACGTC. Encoded protein: CASSHMPLYYEQYV.

This clonotype was detected only a few times. V and J are TRBV6-5 and TRBJ2-3; 11 nucleotides line up with TRBD1. CDR3 length equals 19 residues. The V gene's germline CDR1 is MNHEY and CDR2 SVGAGI. Trimming cost V 5 bases and J 7 bases; bases outside gene matches: 20. Here the CDR3 DNA reads TGTGCCAGCAGTACCCGGACAGGGGGCAACGGAATCCTCCCGTATACGCAGTATTTT. Its protein is CASSTRTGGNGILPYTQYF.

The J gene is TRBJ1-5, the V gene TRBV25-1, with D hard to call. The germline V gene has CDR1 MGHDK and CDR2 SYGVNS. The V end was cut by 3 bases, the J end by 3 bases, with 9 bases between. The CDR3 is 14 residues long. In DNA form, the CDR3 reads TGTGCCAGCAGTGACCCTAGTTCCAATCAGCCCCAGCATTTT. Amino acids: CASSDPSSNQPQHF.

The chain joins TRBV11-2 to TRBJ2-7; the D is unclear. V was shortened by 6 bases and J by 7 bases, with 22 bases between the two germline ends. Looked up from germline, CDR1 is SGHAT and CDR2 is FQNNGV. There are 15 residues in the CDR3. The CDR3 DNA reads as TGTGCCAGCAGTTTTAGCCTCAGTCGTTTTAGGGAGCAGTACGTC. This gives the protein CASSFSLSRFREQYV.

This clonotype was recorded a few times. The chain carries TRBV5-1 and TRBJ2-6, with 9 bases lining up with TRBD1. The CDR3 consists of 15 residues. Germline CDR1 and CDR2: SGHRS and YFSETQ. Trimming took 7 bases from V and 0 from J; bases not matched to a gene: 2. DNA for the CDR3: TGCGCCAGCGGGACAGGGAACTCTGGGGCCAACGTCCTGACTTTC. This codes for CASGTGNSGANVLTF. Filled out from reference TRBV5-1 and TRBJ2-6, the complete variable domain reads KAGVTQTPRYLIKTRGQQVTLSCSPISGHRSVSWYQQTPGQGLQFLFEYFSETQRNKGNFPGRFSGRQFSNSRSEMNVSTLELGDSALYLCASGTGNSGANVLTFGAGSRLTVL.

The chain links TRBV4-2 to TRBJ1-4, with 8 bases matching TRBD1. Trimming took 0 bases from V and 8 from J; bases not matched to a gene: 8. The CDR3 has 16 residues. Germline V gene data show CDR1 as LGHNA and CDR2 as YNFKEQ. The CDR3 coding sequence is TGTGCCAGCAGCCAAGAATCAGGACAGGGTCGGGAAAAACTGTTTTTT. Its protein product is CASSQESGQGREKLFF.

The chain joins TRBV18 to TRBJ2-1, with 7 nucleotides matching TRBD2. J lost 9 bases, V lost 3 bases, and 8 bases had no gene match. The CDR3 consists of 14 residues. Per the germline V gene, CDR1 is KGHSH and CDR2 is LQKENI. The CDR3 loop reads CASSPVSGEVEQFF. As DNA, the CDR3 is TGTGCCAGCTCACCCGTCAGCGGGGAAGTTGAGCAGTTCTTC.

The J gene is TRBJ1-1, the V gene TRBV5-1; D might be TRBD1 (6 bases). The V gene's germline CDR1 is SGHRS and CDR2 YFSETQ. Trimming took off 5 bases at V and 1 base at J, with 9 bases between the two ends. This CDR3 is built from 13 residues. For the CDR3, the DNA is TGCGCCAGCAGTTCAGGGGAGAACACTGAAGCTTTCTTT. This translates into CASSSGENTEAFF.

This clonotype was seen only a few times. The chain uses TRBV7-9 and TRBJ2-5; 10 bases line up with TRBD1. Losses at the gene ends were 5 bases for V and 5 bases for J; bases not matched to a gene: 8. CDR3 length: 15 amino acids. Germline loops: CDR1 SEHNR, CDR2 FQNEAQ (reference sequence). The CDR3 region is CASSRGQGLDETQYF. The CDR3 DNA is TGTGCCAGCAGCCGGGGACAGGGGTTGGATGAGACCCAGTACTTC. Drawing the rest from reference TRBV7-9 and TRBJ2-5, the complete variable domain is DTGVSQNPRHKITKRGQNVTFRCDPISEHNRLYWYRQTLGQGPEFLTYFQNEAQLEKSRLLSDRFSAERPKGSFSTLEIQRTEQGDSAMYLCASSRGQGLDETQYFGPGTRLLVL.

This clonotype was seen a handful of times. This chain connects TRBV18 to TRBJ2-7, with 8 positions matching TRBD2. The germline CDR1 and CDR2 sequences are KGHSH and LQKENI. The CDR3 runs 16 residues. Losses at the gene ends were 3 bases for V and 2 bases for J; bases not matched to a gene: 9. CDR3 DNA: TGTGCCAGCTCACCTAGTACGGGGGGGCAACCCTACGAGCAGTACTTC. It encodes CASSPSTGGQPYEQYF.

This clonotype was detected ten times or more. CDR3 in amino acids: CASSPTNSPLHF. The CDR3 DNA follows: TGTGCCAGCAGCCCAACTAATTCACCCCTCCACTTT. The chain is built from TRBV3-1 and TRBJ1-6; D is unresolved. The V gene lost 4 bases and the J gene lost 6 bases, with 4 bases spanning the gap. CDR1 and CDR2 (germline): LGHDT, YNNKEL (reference sequence). The CDR3 spans 12 residues.

This clonotype was seen more than once but under ten times. The chain employs TRBV7-9 and TRBJ1-5; 8 nucleotides align to TRBD1. The CDR3 totals 14 residues. The germline V gene has CDR1 SEHNR and CDR2 FQNEAQ (reference sequence). J gave up 7 bases and V 5 bases, and 7 bases lay outside the gene matches. The CDR3 nucleotides read TGTGCCAGCAGCCTACAGGGGGAAGGCCAGCCCCAGCATTTT. This encodes CASSLQGEGQPQHF.

This clonotype was detected a few times. This rearrangement joins TRBV11-2 to TRBJ1-2; perhaps TRBD1 as D (6 bases). Germline lookup yields CDR1 SGHAT and CDR2 FQNNGV. CDR3 length equals 13 residues. The V and J ends lost 3 bases and 4 bases respectively, with 9 bases between them. The CDR3 here is CASSFGQTYGYTF. CDR3 nucleotide sequence: TGTGCCAGCAGCTTCGGACAGACCTATGGCTACACCTTC.